A single T cell receptor beta chain is shown here with its context. The repertoire was sequenced with immunoSEQ multiplex PCR; TCRdb's copy has only in-frame clones and lacks some. The sample comprises 170,000 or so clones, roughly 87% of which are singletons, and under 10% rests with the top ten. The sample originates from a study of blood T cell repertoires in COVID-19. Background on the study: Samples of COVID-19 (acute and convalescent) were obtained from the United States, Italy and Spain. T cells, B-cell-depleted T cells, or PBMCs supplied cDNA or gDNA.

V gave up 0 bases and J gave up 16 bases; unmatched junction bases: 9. There are 14 residues in the CDR3. The germline V gene encodes CDR1 SGHNT and CDR2 YYREEE (reference sequence). The sequenced sample consisted of peripheral blood. The rearrangement joins TRBV5-4 to TRBJ1-4; 10 bases agree with TRBD1. This sequence was found in a woman in her 70s with COVID-19, enrolled during active disease. The CDR3 spells CASSLAGTGEEQFF. The CDR3 DNA is TGTGCCAGCAGCTTGGCGGGGACAGGGGAAGAGCAGTTTTTT. Drawing the rest from reference TRBV5-4 and TRBJ1-4, the complete variable domain is ETGVTQSPTHLIKTRGQQVTLRCSSQSGHNTVSWYQQALGQGPQFIFQYYREEENGRGNFPPRFSGLQFPNYSSELNVNALELDDSALYLCASSLAGTGEEQFFGSGTQLSVL.